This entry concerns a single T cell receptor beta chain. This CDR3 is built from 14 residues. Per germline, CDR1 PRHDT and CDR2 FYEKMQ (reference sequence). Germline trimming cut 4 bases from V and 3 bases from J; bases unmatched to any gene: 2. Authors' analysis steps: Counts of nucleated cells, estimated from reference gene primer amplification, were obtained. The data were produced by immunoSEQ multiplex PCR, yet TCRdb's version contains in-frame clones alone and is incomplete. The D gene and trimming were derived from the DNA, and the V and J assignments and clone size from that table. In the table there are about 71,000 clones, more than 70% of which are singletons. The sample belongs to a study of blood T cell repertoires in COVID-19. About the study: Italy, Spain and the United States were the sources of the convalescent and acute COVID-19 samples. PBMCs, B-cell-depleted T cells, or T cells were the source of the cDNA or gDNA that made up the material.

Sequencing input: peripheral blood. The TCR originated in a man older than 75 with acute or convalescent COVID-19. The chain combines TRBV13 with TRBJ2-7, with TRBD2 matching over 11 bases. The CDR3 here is CASSSGTSGYEQYF. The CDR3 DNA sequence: TGTGCCAGCAGCTCCGGGACTAGCGGCTACGAGCAGTACTTC.